The 25 T cell receptor beta chains in this list originate from one sample, sequenced in a study of T cells in Graves' hyperthyroidism and ophthalmopathy. There were TCR beta CDR3 regions amplified from RNA transcripts. TCR CDR3 regions were first amplified by RT-PCR with HTBI primers. TCRdb independently ran MiXCR on the multiplex PCR reads; one entry per CDR3 protein. The sample shows hundreds of thousands of distinct CDR3 sequences, around 17% of them seen only once. Source material: blood. The receptor source for this set is a woman between 18 and 29 years old with Graves' hyperthyroidism.

This clonotype was seen repeatedly, ten times or more. V is TRBV20-1 and J is TRBJ1-1, with D possibly being TRBD1 (5 bases). CDR1 DFQATT and CDR2 SNEGSKA come from the germline V gene (reference sequence). Between the trimmed V and J ends, which lost 1 base and 8 bases, there was a span of 17 bases. CDR3 length: 14 residues. The CDR3 spells CSARAGGGTQEAFF. In nucleotides, the CDR3 is TGCAGTGCTAGAGCCGGGGGGGGTACGCAAGAAGCTTTCTTT.

This clonotype has just a few counts. This sequence joins TRBV27 and TRBJ2-7; D perhaps matches TRBD2 (6 bases). CDR1 is MNHEY, CDR2 SMNVEV, per germline (reference sequence). Trimming left V 8 bases short and J 3 bases short, with 26 bases between. The CDR3 has 17 residues. The CDR3, as DNA: TGTGCCAGCGCCCAGGCTCCCTGGACTACCGACCTCTACGAGCAGTACTTC. This sequence encodes CASAQAPWTTDLYEQYF.

This clonotype was observed a few times. This chain links TRBV20-1 with TRBJ2-1, with unresolved D. The CDR3 contains 12 residues. Per the germline V gene, CDR1 is DFQATT and CDR2 is SNEGSKA (reference sequence). The CDR3 is CSPSGHNNEQFF. DNA for the CDR3: TGCAGCCCCTCCGGGCACAACAATGAGCAGTTCTTC.

CDR3 residues: CSARVPPWTLVHSNQPQHF. CDR3 DNA: TGCAGTGCTAGAGTACCCCCCTGGACATTGGTACATAGCAATCAGCCCCAGCATTTT. The chain couples TRBV20-1 to TRBJ1-5, with D possibly being TRBD1 (5 bases). Trimming removed 1 base from V and 0 bases from J, with 22 bases in between. Germline V lookup: CDR1 DFQATT, CDR2 SNEGSKA (reference sequence). This CDR3 is 19 amino acids long.

In this sample, this clonotype turned up many times. The chain is built from TRBV5-1 and TRBJ2-5; no definite D call. The V gene's germline CDR1 is SGHRS and CDR2 YFSETQ. V lost 5 bases and J 3 bases, leaving 5 bases between the germline ends. This CDR3 has 11 residues. The CDR3 bases are TGCGCCAGCAGAACAAAAGAGACCCAGTACTTC. Its translation is CASRTKETQYF.

This clonotype has a handful of counts. V usage is TRBV2 and J usage is TRBJ1-4; a weak D match, TRBD1 (6 bases). V was shortened by 6 bases and J by 7 bases, with 6 bases between the two germline ends. CDR1 SNHLY and CDR2 FYNNEI come from the germline V gene. The CDR3 totals 11 residues. The DNA of the CDR3 is TGTGCCAGCAGGGGGGCTGAAAAACTGTTTTTT. It specifies CASRGAEKLFF.

The chain couples TRBV25-1 to TRBJ2-7; D is possibly TRBD1 or TRBD2 (7 bases each). Germline-derived CDR1 and CDR2 are MGHDK and SYGVNS. Trimming removed 4 bases from V and 2 bases from J, with 12 bases in between. The CDR3 covers 14 residues. The CDR3 protein is CASSGEGAAYEQYF. DNA of the CDR3: TGTGCCAGCAGTGGGGAGGGGGCAGCCTACGAGCAGTACTTC.

The chain is built from TRBV7-9 and TRBJ1-2; 7 bases line up with TRBD1. The V gene's germline CDR1 is SEHNR and CDR2 FQNEAQ (reference sequence). V dropped 5 bases and J dropped 6; count of bases not matched to a gene: 6. This CDR3 is 13 amino acids long. CDR3 loop: CASSQKTGNGYTF. The CDR3 nucleotides read TGTGCCAGCAGCCAAAAGACAGGGAATGGCTACACCTTC.

This clonotype was picked up many times. The rearrangement joins TRBV16 to TRBJ1-4; D is undetermined. V was cut by 2 bases and J by 0 bases, with 7 bases left in between. This CDR3 contains 15 residues. Germline lookup yields CDR1 KGHSY and CDR2 FQNENV. The DNA of the CDR3 is TGTGCCAGCAGCCAAACGACGGCAACTAATGAAAAACTGTTTTTT. Residues: CASSQTTATNEKLFF.

On this clonotype: A read error may explain this, as a much larger clone is one base away. V gene TRBV6-1 combines with J gene TRBJ1-1; no reliable D call. This CDR3 has 11 amino acids. Germline V lookup: CDR1 MNHNS, CDR2 SASEGT. The V end was cut by 7 bases, the J end by 0 bases, with 3 bases between. The CDR3 region is CASNMNTEAFF. In DNA, the CDR3 is TGTGCCAGCAACATGAACACTGAAGCTTTCTTT.

This clonotype has more than one count but fewer than ten. J is TRBJ2-1 and V is TRBV29-1; TRBD1 matches at 7 bases. Trimming took 4 bases from V and 3 from J; bases not matched to a gene: 6. This CDR3 region has 14 residues. Germline CDR1 is SQVTM and CDR2 is ANQGSEA. The chain's CDR3 is CSVGDRAGYNEQFF. The CDR3 DNA reads TGCAGCGTTGGTGACAGGGCCGGCTACAATGAGCAGTTCTTC.

This clonotype has a count of ten or more. The chain couples TRBV12-3 or TRBV12-4 to TRBJ1-5; D unresolved. Trimming left V 5 bases short and J 3 bases short, with 11 bases between. This CDR3 is 14 amino acids long. CDR3 coding DNA: TGTGCCAGCAGTACTCCGGGTTCCAATCAGCCCCAGCATTTT. The encoded protein is CASSTPGSNQPQHF.

There are many counts of this clonotype. The rearrangement uses TRBV12-3 or TRBV12-4 and TRBJ2-5; D possibly matches TRBD1 or TRBD2 (5 bases each). CDR3 length equals 14 residues. V lost 5 bases and J 7 bases, leaving 17 bases between the germline ends. CDR3 DNA sequence: TGTGCCAGCAGTCCTAGGGCGGGTGGGGGGACCCAGTACTTC. Translating gives CASSPRAGGGTQYF.

This chain uses TRBV10-2 with TRBJ1-5, with D possibly being TRBD1 (6 bases). Germline V gene lookup returns CDR1 WSHSY and CDR2 SAAADI. The CDR3 totals 13 residues. V was clipped by 8 bases and J by 4 bases, with 12 bases between them. The CDR3 sequence: CASRDRLNQPQHF. CDR3 DNA sequence: TGCGCCAGCCGCGACAGGCTTAATCAGCCCCAGCATTTT.

V is TRBV7-9 and J is TRBJ1-4; 7 bases agree with TRBD1. Germline assignment: CDR1 SEHNR and CDR2 FQNEAQ (reference sequence). Trimming removed 5 bases from V and 5 bases from J; junction bases left unmatched: 8. There are 15 residues in the CDR3. CDR3 bases: TGTGCCAGCAGCATAGGGGGGACAGTAAATGAAAAACTGTTTTTT. It specifies CASSIGGTVNEKLFF.

This clonotype has at least ten counts. The chain carries TRBV29-1 and TRBJ2-7, with D perhaps TRBD1 (6 bases). CDR1 and CDR2 from the germline V gene are SQVTM and ANQGSEA. The CDR3 is 13 residues long. V dropped 6 bases and J dropped 4 bases, with 16 bases sitting between them. In DNA form, the CDR3 reads TGCAGCGTCCGTCCGGACAGATTTTACGAGCAGTACTTC. Protein product: CSVRPDRFYEQYF.

The V gene is TRBV15, the J gene TRBJ2-3; 11 bases fit TRBD2. This CDR3 is built from 18 residues. CDR1 is LNHNV and CDR2 is YYDKDF in the germline V gene (reference sequence). Unmatched junction bases numbered 8, after V lost 1 base and J lost 2 bases. The CDR3 DNA reads TGTGCCACCAGCAGAGGGTTAGCGGGAGGGCCCGACACAGATACGCAGTATTTT. It specifies CATSRGLAGGPDTDTQYF. Full variable domain (outside the CDR3, taken from reference TRBV15 and TRBJ2-3): DAMVIQNPRYQVTQFGKPVTLSCSQTLNHNVMYWYQQKSSQAPKLLFHYYDKDFNNEADTPDNFQSRRPNTSFCFLDIRSPGLGDTAMYLCATSRGLAGGPDTDTQYFGPGTRLTVL.

This clonotype has ten or more counts. The rearrangement links TRBV27 to TRBJ2-5; 7 nucleotides line up with TRBD1. This CDR3 is 16 amino acids long. CDR1 MNHEY and CDR2 SMNVEV come from the germline V gene (reference sequence). The V gene end was trimmed by 3 bases and the J gene end by 1 base; junction bases not matched to a gene: 8. This chain's CDR3 is CASSFTFRDSQETQYF. In DNA, the CDR3 is TGTGCCAGCAGTTTCACTTTCCGGGACAGCCAAGAGACCCAGTACTTC.

This clonotype occurred a few times. The rearrangement uses TRBV6-6 and TRBJ1-2; 10 nucleotides line up with TRBD1. CDR3 length equals 14 residues. V lost 2 bases, J lost 5 bases, and 2 bases stayed unmatched. Germline V gives CDR1 MNHNY, CDR2 SVGAGI (reference sequence). DNA of the CDR3: TGTGCCAGCAGTTACGAGGGACAGGGGTATGGCTACACCTTC. Translated: CASSYEGQGYGYTF.

The table lists this clonotype with a few counts. This CDR3 is CASSTDRANYGYTF. The CDR3 DNA reads TGCGCCAGCAGCACAGACAGGGCTAACTATGGCTACACCTTC. The chain uses TRBV5-1 and TRBJ1-2; 7 nucleotides line up with TRBD1. With V trimmed by 4 bases and J by 0 bases, 3 bases remained unmatched. Germline loops: CDR1 SGHRS, CDR2 YFSETQ. The CDR3 is 14 amino acids.

Here the CDR3 DNA reads TGTGCCAGCAGTTTCAGGGTCAATGAGCAGTTCTTC. Translated, it gives CASSFRVNEQFF. The V gene is TRBV28, the J gene TRBJ2-1, with D perhaps TRBD1 (5 bases). Germline V gene data show CDR1 as MDHEN and CDR2 as SYDVKM. Trimming shortened V by 3 bases and J by 6 bases, and 6 bases separated the two germline ends. This CDR3 is built from 12 residues.

This clonotype has more than one count but fewer than ten. DNA of the CDR3: TGTGCCAGCAGTTACAGTTTGGGGCGGGATCAGCCCCAGCATTTT. This gives the protein CASSYSLGRDQPQHF. V is TRBV6-5 and J is TRBJ1-5, with a tentative D call TRBD1 (5 bases). The V gene's germline CDR1 is MNHEY and CDR2 SVGAGI. The ends were cut back, 2 bases at V and 5 bases at J, with 13 bases in the middle. The CDR3 sequence is 15 residues long.

In regard to this clonotype: One base away lies a much larger clone, so this may be a sequencing read error. CDR3 bases: TGTGCCTGGAGCGCCGAGGGGGGTGGATACAATGAGCAGTTCTTC. It translates to CAWSAEGGGYNEQFF. The V gene is TRBV30, the J gene TRBJ2-1; the D gene could be TRBD1 or TRBD2 (6 bases each). CDR1 GTSNPN and CDR2 SVGIG come from the germline V gene (reference sequence). This CDR3 has 15 residues. V was cut by 3 bases and J by 4 bases, with 16 bases left in between.

This clonotype was detected ten times or more. V is TRBV28 and J is TRBJ2-2, with D maybe TRBD1 (6 bases). CDR1 is MDHEN and CDR2 is SYDVKM in the germline V gene. CDR3 size: 15 residues. V lost 5 bases and J 3 bases, leaving 13 bases between the germline ends. CDR3 amino acids: CASSPRTVYTGELFF. As DNA, the CDR3 is TGTGCCAGCAGTCCGCGGACAGTTTACACCGGGGAGCTGTTTTTT.

The chain carries TRBV3-1 and TRBJ2-2; TRBD1 matches 10 bases. Germline CDR1 LGHDT, CDR2 YNNKEL (reference sequence). The CDR3 sequence is 15 residues long. The V gene end was trimmed by 2 bases and the J gene end by 11 bases; junction bases not matched to a gene: 8. The CDR3 sequence: CASSQSRTGGFELFF. In nucleotides, the CDR3 is TGTGCCAGCAGCCAAAGTAGGACAGGGGGTTTCGAGCTGTTTTTT.